The rows below give T cell receptor beta chains drawn from one sample of a study of T cell responses to AZD1222 COVID-19 vaccine. Clones were sequenced by immunoSEQ multiplex PCR, and TCRdb holds only the in-frame ones, with some missing. The table records 180,000 or so clones, around 90% of them present only once. Sequences were derived from peripheral blood, sampled 28 days after the second AZD1222 dose. The source of these receptors is an adult who received the AZD1222 COVID-19 vaccine. CDR3s include the opening cysteine and the closing phenylalanine or tryptophan. D genes are given only for firm matches. Size values are once, few and many counts, or a class for expanded clones, and some rows have none.

J gene	D gene	clone size	V gene	CDR3 protein	CDR3 DNA
TRBJ2-7	TRBD2	-	TRBV30	CAWSALGGRTSGRAGHEQYF	TGTGCCTGGAGTGCTTTGGGGGGCCGGACTAGCGGGAGGGCCGGGCACGAGCAGTACTTC
TRBJ2-7	-	few	TRBV7-8	CASSLGARNYEQYF	TGTGCCAGCAGCTTAGGGGCACGAAACTACGAGCAGTACTTC
TRBJ2-3	TRBD2	once	TRBV19	CASSIGAGDGTDTQYF	TGTGCCAGTAGTATTGGGGCGGGGGATGGCACAGATACGCAGTATTTT
TRBJ2-7	TRBD1	-	TRBV4-3	CASRLISDQDRAYEQYF	TGCGCCAGCAGACTCATATCGGATCAAGACAGGGCCTACGAGCAGTACTTC
TRBJ2-1	-	-	TRBV5-1	CASSLSVSSYNEQFF	TGCGCCAGCAGCTTGTCTGTGAGCTCCTACAATGAGCAGTTCTTC
TRBJ1-2	TRBD1	-	TRBV5-6	CASSFTGDDYGYTF	TGTGCCAGCAGCTTTACAGGGGACGACTATGGCTACACCTTC
TRBJ1-2	-	-	TRBV5-6	CASSLGDTGPYGYTF	TGTGCCAGCAGCTTGGGTGACACAGGGCCCTATGGCTACACCTTC
TRBJ2-3	TRBD1	-	TRBV5-1	CASSSGQGSDTQYF	TGCGCCAGCAGCTCCGGACAGGGTTCAGATACGCAGTATTTT
TRBJ1-2	TRBD1	few	TRBV5-4	CASSLRQGRYGYTF	TGTGCCAGCAGCCTTCGACAGGGGAGATATGGCTACACCTTC
TRBJ2-7	-	-	TRBV30	CAWSRGVTYEQYF	TGTGCCTGGAGTAGGGGGGTAACCTACGAGCAGTACTTC
TRBJ1-2	-	-	TRBV5-1	CASSGGKGIRVANYGYTF	TGCGCCAGCAGCGGGGGTAAGGGAATAAGGGTCGCTAACTATGGCTACACCTTC
TRBJ2-1	TRBD2	-	TRBV5-1	CASSAGWREYNEQFF	TGCGCCAGCAGCGCAGGGTGGCGGGAGTACAATGAGCAGTTCTTC
TRBJ1-1	TRBD1	-	TRBV11-1	CASSIPRTGYTEAFF	TGTGCCAGCAGCATACCCCGGACAGGGTACACTGAAGCTTTCTTT
TRBJ2-3	TRBD2	-	TRBV9	CASSGSMASGRAAFPTDTQYF	TGTGCCAGCAGCGGATCTATGGCTAGCGGGAGGGCCGCATTCCCCACAGATACGCAGTATTTT
TRBJ1-3	-	-	TRBV5-1	CACTLGEAGYSGNTIYF	TGCGCCTGCACGTTGGGCGAGGCGGGCTACTCTGGAAACACCATATATTTT
TRBJ2-5	TRBD2	-	TRBV24-1	CATIEGLAGETQYF	TGTGCCACCATTGAAGGACTAGCGGGAGAGACCCAGTACTTC
TRBJ2-7	-	once	TRBV19	CASSLQGISYEQYF	TGTGCCAGTAGTCTTCAGGGGATCTCCTACGAGCAGTACTTC
TRBJ1-1	-	once	TRBV30	CAWSRQPNTEAFF	TGTGCCTGGAGCCGACAGCCTAACACTGAAGCTTTCTTT
TRBJ2-3	-	-	TRBV10-1	CASGPVTDTQYF	TGCGCCAGCGGTCCAGTCACAGATACGCAGTATTTT
TRBJ2-7	-	once	TRBV10-1	CASRDPDRTSSYEQYF	TGCGCCAGCAGAGATCCTGACAGGACCAGCTCCTACGAGCAGTACTTC